One and the same sample provided the 8 T cell receptor beta chains below, sequenced in a study of blood T cell repertoires in COVID-19. The protocol was immunoSEQ multiplex PCR, while the TCRdb copy is restricted to in-frame clones and leaves out a portion. The top ten clones hold 7.8% of a sample with some 320,000 clones, more than 75% of them seen once. Sample: peripheral blood. All receptors come from a woman aged 45-65 years who had recovered from COVID-19.

This chain connects TRBV18 to TRBJ1-1, with D possibly TRBD1 on 5 matching bases. The CDR3 length is 14 residues. From germline, CDR1 is KGHSH and CDR2 LQKENI. V lost 4 bases and J 0 bases, leaving 9 bases between the germline ends. CDR3 in DNA: TGTGCCAGCTCACTGGGAGGGGTGAACACTGAAGCTTTCTTT. It is translated as CASSLGGVNTEAFF. Combining the CDR3 with reference TRBV18 and TRBJ1-1 gives the whole variable domain NAGVMQNPRHLVRRRGQEARLRCSPMKGHSHVYWYRQLPEEGLKFMVYLQKENIIDESGMPKERFSAEFPKEGPSILRIQQVVRGDSAAYFCASSLGGVNTEAFFGQGTRLTVV.

The chain joins TRBV7-2 to TRBJ1-2, with a weak D call TRBD1 (6 bases). The length of the CDR3 is 13 residues. Between the trimmed V and J ends, which lost 2 bases and 6 bases, there was a span of 10 bases. The germline V gene has CDR1 SGHTA and CDR2 FQGNSA. The CDR3 is CASSLRAGDGYTF. The CDR3, as DNA: TGTGCCAGCAGCTTACGGGCAGGGGATGGCTACACCTTC.

The table lists this clone with a count of one. The chain joins TRBV27 to TRBJ2-7; 9 bases agree with TRBD2. The CDR3 is made up of 15 amino acids. Germline assignment: CDR1 MNHEY and CDR2 SMNVEV (reference sequence). V shed 6 bases, J shed 3 bases, and the junction held 9 bases outside the gene matches. CDR3 coding DNA: TGTGCCAGCAGCCCCCTGGGACTAGCAATCTACGAGCAGTACTTC. It specifies CASSPLGLAIYEQYF.

V is TRBV9 and J is TRBJ2-7, with 10 bases fitting TRBD2. CDR1 and CDR2 (germline): SGDLS, YYNGEE. V lost 0 bases to trimming and J lost 7 bases; unmatched junction nucleotides: 7. The CDR3 totals 15 residues. As DNA, the CDR3 is TGTGCCAGCAGCGTAGGTACTAGCGGGAAGGTAGAGCAGTACTTC. Residues: CASSVGTSGKVEQYF.

The chain employs TRBV6-2 or TRBV6-3 and TRBJ2-7, with D possibly TRBD1 on 6 matching bases. Per germline, CDR1 MNHEY and CDR2 SVGEGT. CDR3 length: 14 amino acids. V lost 5 bases and J lost 5, with 16 bases in between. The CDR3 DNA follows: TGTGCCAGCAGTCTTAACAGGGTACGGAACGAGCAGTACTTC. Amino acid sequence: CASSLNRVRNEQYF.

The chain joins TRBV5-1 to TRBJ2-7; no reliable D call. The germline V gene has CDR1 SGHRS and CDR2 YFSETQ. The CDR3 has 13 amino acids. V lost 0 bases and J 7 bases, leaving 11 bases between the germline ends. CDR3 bases: TGCGCCAGCAGCTTGGCCTCGATACGGGAGCAGTACTTC. This translates into CASSLASIREQYF.

V and J are TRBV28 and TRBJ2-7; possibly TRBD1 for D (5 bases). Germline CDR1 reads MDHEN; CDR2 reads SYDVKM. The CDR3 totals 13 residues. Between the trimmed V and J ends, which lost 10 bases and 5 bases, there was a span of 18 bases. This CDR3 reads CATRQTRFDEQYF. CDR3 coding DNA: TGTGCCACCCGACAGACCCGCTTCGACGAGCAGTACTTC.

The chain is built from TRBV6-5 and TRBJ2-5; the D is unclear. V was pared by 5 bases and J by 4 bases, with 14 bases between. This CDR3 has 14 residues. Germline V gives CDR1 MNHEY, CDR2 SVGAGI. The CDR3 loop is CASSHPNERETQYF. CDR3 nucleotide sequence: TGTGCCAGCAGTCACCCGAATGAGAGAGAGACCCAGTACTTC.